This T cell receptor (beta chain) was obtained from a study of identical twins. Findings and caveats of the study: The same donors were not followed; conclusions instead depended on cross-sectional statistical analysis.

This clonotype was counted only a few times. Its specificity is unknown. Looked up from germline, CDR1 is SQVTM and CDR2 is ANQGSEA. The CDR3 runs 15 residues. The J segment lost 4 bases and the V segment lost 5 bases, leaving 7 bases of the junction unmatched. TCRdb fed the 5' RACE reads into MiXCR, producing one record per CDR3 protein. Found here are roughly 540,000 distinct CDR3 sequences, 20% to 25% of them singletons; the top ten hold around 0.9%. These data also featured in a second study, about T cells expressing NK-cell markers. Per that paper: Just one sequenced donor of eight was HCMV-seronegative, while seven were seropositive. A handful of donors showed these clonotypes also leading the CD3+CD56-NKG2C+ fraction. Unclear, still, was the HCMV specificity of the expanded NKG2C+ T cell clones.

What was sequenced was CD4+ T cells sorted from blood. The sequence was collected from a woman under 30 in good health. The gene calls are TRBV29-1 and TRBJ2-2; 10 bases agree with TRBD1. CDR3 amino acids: CSVLEGQGRTGELFF. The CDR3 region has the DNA TGCAGCGTTTTGGAGGGACAGGGGCGCACCGGGGAGCTGTTTTTT.